This T cell receptor beta chain was identified during a study of T cell responses to AZD1222 COVID-19 vaccine. Pooled in the analysis were second doses at about 4 or about 12 weeks. With regard to this clone: As yet, its antigen is unknown.

The data were produced by immunoSEQ multiplex PCR, yet TCRdb's version contains in-frame clones alone and is incomplete. The table has more than 95,000 clones, 80% to 90% seen once. Findings and caveats of the study: Researchers took repertoire samples only after the peak T cell response had come. White British donors predominated, females outnumbered males, and clonal diversity was possibly underestimated.

CDR1 and CDR2 (germline): MDHEN, SYDVKM. The V gene end was trimmed by 1 base and the J gene end by 13 bases; junction bases not matched to a gene: 7. The CDR3 consists of 13 residues. This sequence was found in an adult who received the AZD1222 COVID-19 vaccine. The source material was peripheral blood, sampled 28 days after the second AZD1222 dose. The V gene is TRBV28, the J gene TRBJ2-1; 7 bases are shared with TRBD1. CDR3 sequence: CASSLSRQGTQFF. Here the CDR3 DNA reads TGTGCCAGCAGTTTATCCCGACAGGGAACCCAGTTCTTC.